These 5 T cell receptor beta chains share one sample of origin, sequenced in a study of siplizumab effects on memory and regulatory T cells. Using immunoSEQ multiplex PCR, the repertoire was profiled, and TCRdb retains in-frame clones only, with some absent. The table records about 120,000 clones, approximately 94% of them present only once. The sample taken for sequencing was non-Treg CD4+ T cells sorted from blood. These receptors were obtained from a human donor in good health.

The chain couples TRBV9 to TRBJ1-4, with 7 bases aligning to TRBD1. V dropped 3 bases and J dropped 3; count of bases not matched to a gene: 5. The CDR3 totals 15 residues. The V gene's germline CDR1 is SGDLS and CDR2 YYNGEE. In DNA, the CDR3 is TGTGCCAGCAGCGGACAGGGTATGGCTAATGAAAAACTGTTTTTT. It specifies CASSGQGMANEKLFF.

This clone has a single count. The genes are TRBV11-2 and TRBJ2-1; 9 bases fit TRBD2. The length of the CDR3 is 16 residues. V shed 5 bases and J 1 base; nucleotides not matched to a gene: 6. The germline V gene has CDR1 SGHAT and CDR2 FQNNGV. CDR3 region: CASSPIAGASYNEQFF. The DNA for the CDR3 is TGTGCCAGCAGCCCGATAGCGGGGGCTTCCTACAATGAGCAGTTCTTC.

The genes are TRBV10-3 and TRBJ2-2, with TRBD1 identical over 8 bases. Trimming at V came to 8 bases and at J to 1 base, leaving 3 bases not matched to a gene. The CDR3 sequence is 14 residues long. Per germline, CDR1 ENHRY and CDR2 SYGVKD. CDR3 residues: CAIAGTGNTGELFF. CDR3 coding DNA: TGTGCCATCGCAGGGACAGGGAACACCGGGGAGCTGTTTTTT.

The chain links TRBV9 to TRBJ2-5; D gene unclear. The germline V gene has CDR1 SGDLS and CDR2 YYNGEE. The V gene lost 0 bases and the J gene lost 5 bases, with 14 bases spanning the gap. The CDR3 loop spans 15 amino acids. The DNA for the CDR3 is TGTGCCAGCAGCGTAGGGTCCTCAGGTCGGGAGACCCAGTACTTC. Its translation is CASSVGSSGRETQYF.

The chain employs TRBV6-6 and TRBJ1-2; D is unclear. V lost 1 base and J lost 6, with 9 bases in between. Germline loops: CDR1 MNHNY, CDR2 SVGAGI (reference sequence). The CDR3 contains 13 residues. The CDR3 DNA is TGTGCCAGCAGTTACTTAGGGCTCGATGGCTACACCTTC. It translates to CASSYLGLDGYTF.